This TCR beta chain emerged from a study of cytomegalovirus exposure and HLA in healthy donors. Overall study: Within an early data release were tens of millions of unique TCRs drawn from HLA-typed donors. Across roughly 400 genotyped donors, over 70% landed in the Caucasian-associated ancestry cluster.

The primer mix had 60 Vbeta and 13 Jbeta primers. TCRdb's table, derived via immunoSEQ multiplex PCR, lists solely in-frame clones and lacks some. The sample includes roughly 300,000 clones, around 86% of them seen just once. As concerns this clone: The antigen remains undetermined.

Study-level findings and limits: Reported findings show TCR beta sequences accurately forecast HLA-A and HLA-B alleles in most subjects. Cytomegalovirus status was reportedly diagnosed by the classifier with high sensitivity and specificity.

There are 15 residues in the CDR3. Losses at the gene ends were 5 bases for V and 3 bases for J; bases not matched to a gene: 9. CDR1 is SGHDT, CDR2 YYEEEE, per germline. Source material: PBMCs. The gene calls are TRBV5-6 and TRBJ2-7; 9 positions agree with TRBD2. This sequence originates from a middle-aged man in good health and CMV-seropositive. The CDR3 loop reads CASSLSGSAFYEQYF. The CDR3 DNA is TGTGCCAGCAGTCTTAGCGGGAGCGCCTTCTACGAGCAGTACTTC.